Below, one T cell receptor beta chain is given with its context. This clonotype was counted ten times or more. There is no known antigen for this receptor. No clone much larger than this one lies a single base away; base qualities are absent. The time point label corresponds to: patch test 3, about 24 weeks after DPC sensitization. The sample's treatment or condition label, in plain terms: therapeutic diphenylcyclopropenone sensitization with weekly scalp DPC. At every patch-test visit, the blood draw took place before the patch test was put on. Patients were eligible if aged 18 to 70, diagnosed with alopecia and judged suitable for DPC therapy, and pregnant patients were excluded. Total RNA was extracted from unfractionated whole blood collected in Tempus Blood RNA tubes. The library was obtained by RACE. This sample was sequenced with a NextSeq 500. During library preparation, unique molecular identifiers were attached to individual cDNA molecules so that TCRs could be counted in a quantitative, reproducible way. From each blood RNA sample, both TCR alpha and TCR beta chains were sequenced. Turning to the authors' computational methods: A median of around 100,000 TCRs per sample was observed, with a range of 23,224 to 690,600. V, J and CDR3 annotation of the TCR reads was performed with the Decombinator software suite. To make PS versus PT1 abundance plots, every sample was subsampled to the same number of TCRs (28,000). TCRs were defined as expanded if absent before sensitization and observed at least eight times at the 2-week time point. Using fastp at Q25 and MiXCR, TCRdb reprocessed the public reads and kept productive beta chains. Records with the same CDR3 protein are collapsed into one entry carrying the most frequent genes and DNA. TCRdb's processing, not the authors', yielded these V and J calls. In all, the sample holds some 74,000 distinct CDR3 sequences, and approximately 12% of those were seen once. The top ten hold roughly 5.7% of the sample.

This entry is derived from a study of human T cells and chemical hapten exposure (dated by TCRdb to the early 2020s). Context from the whole study: For sensitization, 2% DPC in acetone was applied to a 2 cm by 2 cm area of upper inner arm skin. Throughout the study period of about 22 weeks, patients also received therapeutic DPC doses to the scalp every week. Patch testing on the upper back used Finn chambers containing 0.01% DPC, with scoring done after 6 days according to International Contact Dermatitis Research Group standards. The patient cohort, mostly female, included alopecia areata with under or over 50% scalp involvement, alopecia totalis and alopecia universalis. Libraries were pooled for sequencing, and variation in per-sample TCR yields was attributed mainly to small differences in library volumes within the pool. This study followed changes in the peripheral blood TCR repertoire in vivo during primary and secondary sensitization of alopecia patients to the hapten diphenylcyclopropenone (DPC). Patient blood was sampled pre-sensitization (week 0) and at 2, 6 and about 24 weeks after DPC sensitization. Blood for TCR sequencing was provided by twenty-nine alopecia patients at one to four time points (pre-sensitization, 2, 6 and 24 weeks). On the study overall, not on this receptor specifically: All patients had alopecia, a presumed autoimmune disease, so their immune response might differ from that of healthy individuals. Compared with pre-sensitization or healthy control sets, expanded TCRs formed significantly more large CDR3 similarity clusters, which is consistent with antigen-driven responses. DPC sensitization did not change how many TCRs were above 1 in 1000 frequency, and no evidence was found of alterations in global repertoire structure. A positive correlation was found between the number of PT1 expanded TCRs and patch test score, with significance reached at thresholds 8, 16 and 32 but not 4. Repeated subsampling changed both the strength of the expansion versus patch-test correlation and the threshold at which that correlation became significant.

The receptor was isolated from a woman aged 45 to 65 with alopecia areata. Some clones in this sample may be carry-over from other donors' samples. The specimen comprised whole blood, sampled in connection with sensitization to the hapten diphenylcyclopropenone (DPC).

The CDR3 reads as follows: CSVHGTSLPEQFF. The sequenced DNA is TGCAGCGTCCACGGGACTAGTCTTCCTGAGCAGTTCTTC. The V and J segments used are TRBV29-1 and TRBJ2-1, and 8 junction bases match TRBD2. Germline trimming amounts to 6 bases on V and 9 bases on J, with 10 as the count of junction bases outside the gene matches. The CDR3 runs 13 amino acids, cysteine and phenylalanine included. The retained sequence is limited to the CDR3, 39 bases, with the frame set at the first base. Based on the germline V gene, the CDR1 and CDR2 sequences are SQVTM and ANQGSEA.